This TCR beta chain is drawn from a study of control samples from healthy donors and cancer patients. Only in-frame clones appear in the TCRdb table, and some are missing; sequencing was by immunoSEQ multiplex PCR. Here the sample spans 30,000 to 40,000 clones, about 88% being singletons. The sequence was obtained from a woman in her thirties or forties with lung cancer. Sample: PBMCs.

The CDR3 here is CAWTRGQTYGGNTIYF. CDR3 bases: TGTGCCTGGACGCGTGGACAAACCTATGGCGGAAACACCATATATTTT. The J gene is TRBJ1-3, the V gene TRBV30; the D gene is possibly TRBD1 (5 bases). Germline CDR1 GTSNPN, CDR2 SVGIG (reference sequence). Trimming left V 4 bases short and J 4 bases short, with 20 bases between. The CDR3 spans 16 residues. The full variable domain, in which reference TRBV30 and TRBJ1-3 provide the parts outside the CDR3, is SQTIHQWPATLVQPVGSPLSLECTVEGTSNPNLYWYRQAAGRGLQLLFYSVGIGQISSEVPQNLSASRPQDRQFILSSKKLLLSDSGFYLCAWTRGQTYGGNTIYFGEGSWLTVV.